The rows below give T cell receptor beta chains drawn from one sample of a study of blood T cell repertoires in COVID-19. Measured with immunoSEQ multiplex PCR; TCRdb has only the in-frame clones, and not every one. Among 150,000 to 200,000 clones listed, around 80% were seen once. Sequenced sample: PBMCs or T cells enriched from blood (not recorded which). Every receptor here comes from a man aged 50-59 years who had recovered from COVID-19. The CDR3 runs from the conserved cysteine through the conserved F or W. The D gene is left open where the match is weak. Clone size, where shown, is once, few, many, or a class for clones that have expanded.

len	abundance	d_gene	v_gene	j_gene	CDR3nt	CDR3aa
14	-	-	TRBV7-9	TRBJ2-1	TGTGCCAGCAGCCTTAACCGTGGAGACAATGAGCAGTTCTTC	CASSLNRGDNEQFF
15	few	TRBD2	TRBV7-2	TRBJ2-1	TGTGCCAGCCGCGTTTACGGGGGGATGGACAATGAGCAGTTCTTC	CASRVYGGMDNEQFF
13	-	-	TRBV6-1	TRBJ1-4	TGTGCCAGCAGTGAATTCAGTTCAGGGCAACTGTTTTTT	CASSEFSSGQLFF
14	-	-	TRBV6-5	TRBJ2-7	TGTGCCAGCAGTCGACAGAGGAGCTCCTACGAGCAGTACTTC	CASSRQRSSYEQYF
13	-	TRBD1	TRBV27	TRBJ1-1	TGTGCCAGCAGCCAAGACAGGGGCGTACGAGCTTTCTTT	CASSQDRGVRAFF
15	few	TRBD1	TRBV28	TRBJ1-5	TGTGCCAGCAGTTTCCTGGACAGGAAAAATCAGCCCCAGCATTTT	CASSFLDRKNQPQHF
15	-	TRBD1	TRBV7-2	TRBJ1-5	TGTGCCAGCAGCCAAAACGGACAGGTTAGGGAGCCCCAGCATTTT	CASSQNGQVREPQHF
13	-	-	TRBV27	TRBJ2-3	TGTGCCAGCAGTTCTGCCGGAGAAGATACGCAGTATTTT	CASSSAGEDTQYF
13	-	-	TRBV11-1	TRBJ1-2	TGTGCCAGCAGCTTACGACGGGTTTATGGCTACACCTTC	CASSLRRVYGYTF
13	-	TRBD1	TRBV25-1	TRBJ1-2	TGTGCCAGCAGTTTACAGGGGGTAGATGGCTACACCTTC	CASSLQGVDGYTF
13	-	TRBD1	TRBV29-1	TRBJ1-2	TGCAGCGCCGGGGACAGCCGAAGTGATGGCTACACCTTC	CSAGDSRSDGYTF
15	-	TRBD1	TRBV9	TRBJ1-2	TGTGCCAGCAGCGACGGGGGGACAGGGAACTATGGCTACACCTTC	CASSDGGTGNYGYTF
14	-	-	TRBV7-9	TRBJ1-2	TGTGCCAGCAGCGGGGGGGACGGGAGGAGAGGCTACACCTTC	CASSGGDGRRGYTF
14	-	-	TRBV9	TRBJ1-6	TGTGCCAGCAGCAAACAGGGTGCCAATTCACCCCTCCACTTT	CASSKQGANSPLHF
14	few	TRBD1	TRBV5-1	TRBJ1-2	TGCGCCAGCAGCTTGTCCCCAGGGGGCGATGGCTACACCTTC	CASSLSPGGDGYTF
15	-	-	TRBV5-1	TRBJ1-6	TGCGCCAGCAGGACTGGTCCATCGGATAATTCACCCCTCCACTTT	CASRTGPSDNSPLHF
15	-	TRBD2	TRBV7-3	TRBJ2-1	TGTGCCAGCAGCTCCCGGGGTAGCGGGCTAAATGAGCAGTTCTTC	CASSSRGSGLNEQFF
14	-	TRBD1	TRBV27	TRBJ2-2	TGTGCCAGCAGACAGGGGGCAGTCACCGGGGAGCTGTTTTTT	CASRQGAVTGELFF
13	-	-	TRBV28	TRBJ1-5	TGTGCCAGCACCGGGACAAGATATCAGCCCCAGCATTTT	CASTGTRYQPQHF
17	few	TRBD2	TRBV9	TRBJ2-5	TGTGCCAGCAGCCCGGGGACTAGCGGGGGGCTCCAAGAGACCCAGTACTTC	CASSPGTSGGLQETQYF